This T cell receptor (beta chain) was captured by sequencing in a study of neoadjuvant anti-PD-1 for oral cavity cancer. At the level of the study: Non-progressing patients received a fourth nivolumab dose near day 43, then surgery on days 50-56. Findings and limits, study-wide: Post-nivolumab, blood T cell clonality was significantly elevated in non-responders.

Time point in this sample: after neoadjuvant nivolumab, at surgical resection. PBMCs were not maintained or expanded in culture before analysis. This clone was recorded only once. No antigen is known for it. The CDR3 loop spans 16 amino acids. Trimming removed 0 bases at V and 0 bases at J, with 10 bases between. Germline V gene lookup returns CDR1 SGDLS and CDR2 YYNGEE. Sequenced by immunoSEQ multiplex PCR; TCRdb stores in-frame clones only, minus some. Of around 14,000 clones listed, approximately 74% are singletons. Here the sequenced sample was PBMCs, taken after nivolumab (anti-PD-1) treatment. The TCR was taken from a person between 40 and 79 years old with oral cavity squamous cell carcinoma. This chain links TRBV9 with TRBJ2-1, with D perhaps TRBD2 (6 bases). This chain's CDR3 is CASSVGGGDSYNEQFF. In DNA, the CDR3 is TGTGCCAGCAGCGTAGGGGGAGGAGACTCCTACAATGAGCAGTTCTTC.